The T cell receptor (beta chain) under discussion was sequenced for a study of blood T cell repertoires in COVID-19. As for the study in general: Acute and convalescent COVID-19 specimens originated in the United States, Italy and Spain. Sources were T cells, B-cell-depleted T cells, or PBMCs; the material itself was cDNA or gDNA.

CDR1 MGHDK and CDR2 SYGVNS come from the germline V gene. V gave up 7 bases and J gave up 8 bases, with 9 bases separating them. This CDR3 contains 11 residues. The authors' processing: Quantification of nucleated cells was approximated via reference gene primer amplification. Measured with immunoSEQ multiplex PCR; TCRdb has only the in-frame clones, and not every one. The DNA was the basis for D and trimming; V, J and clone size are from that table. The repertoire has 110,000 to 150,000 clones, roughly 90% of them found once; the top ten carry about 1.7%. This receptor was identified in a man between 65 and 85 years old with acute or convalescent COVID-19. Sample: peripheral blood. V gene TRBV25-1 combines with J gene TRBJ2-1; D unclear. CDR3 loop: CASTLRDEQFF. CDR3 nucleotides: TGTGCCAGCACCTTAAGAGATGAGCAGTTCTTC.